The entry that follows covers one T cell receptor beta chain sequence. Its antigen is as yet unknown. TCRdb itself ran the reads through MiXCR, one entry per CDR3 protein. The data hold hundreds of thousands of distinct CDR3 sequences, with 35% to 45% observed a single time. The CDR3 is 15 amino acids. Germline CDR1 reads MNHGY; CDR2 reads SAAAGT. The V gene lost 3 bases and the J gene lost 4 bases, with 15 bases spanning the gap. The source of the sample is a study of T cell repertoires in cytomegalovirus infection. Study-wide results and limits: Pooled public TCR beta family frequency picked out CMV carriers with the relevant HLA. HLA-C-restricted, CMV-specific TCR beta clonotypes were dominant ex vivo.

The V call is TRBV6-8, the J call TRBJ2-5, with TRBD1 as a possible D gene (6 bases). The source material was PBMCs. The TCR comes from a human donor in good health (CMV status not recorded). Some clones in this sample may be carry-over from other donors' samples. DNA for the CDR3: TGTGCCAGCAGTTATTCTGGGGGCTTTGGAGAGACCCAGTACTTC. As protein: CASSYSGGFGETQYF.